This entry features one T cell receptor beta chain sequence. Its antigen is unknown. Base qualities are not at hand, and no much larger clone is one base apart. This specimen belongs to a study of glioma-infiltrating T cells after dendritic cell vaccination (dated by TCRdb to 2016 to 2017). With regard to the full study: The cohort included some 15 glioblastoma patients drawn from Phase I and II dendritic cell vaccination trials, of whom 9 were newly diagnosed and 6 had recurrent disease. Between the early 2000s and the early 2010s, the patients were given dendritic cell vaccination pulsed with autologous tumor lysate. The vaccine was prepared from monocyte-derived dendritic cells that were cultured for roughly seven days with IL-4 and GM-CSF and then pulsed overnight with autologous tumor lysate. Each patient got three intradermal injections of the dendritic cell vaccine, spaced at biweekly intervals, in the arm below the axilla. In glioblastoma patients vaccinated with dendritic cells, deep sequencing of TCR beta CDR3 regions served to measure the amount of tumor-infiltrating lymphocytes and to compare repertoires between tumor and blood. Survival after dendritic cell vaccination was correlated with TCR sequencing metrics, such as TIL content and the overlap between tumor and blood repertoires.

Explained via the paper, the time point label denotes: after dendritic cell vaccination, including at tumor progression/relapse. Selection of patients required sufficient residual fresh-frozen tumor tissue and over two years of available survival data. Molecular status otherwise varied across the glioblastoma patients, but none of them carried an isocitrate dehydrogenase mutation. PBMC were collected before vaccination, two weeks after the third vaccination, and at tumor progression when it occurred. The Qiagen DNeasy Blood extraction Kit was used to extract genomic DNA. Overall study results and their limits: The cohort was small and heterogeneous, and full blood and tumor sets were available for few patients, with initial-recurrent tumor pairs available for even fewer patients. The three-group TCR overlap response model was characterized as speculative, and prospective validation of the model was stated to be required. Higher estimated pretreatment TIL content predicted longer time to progression and overall survival after dendritic cell vaccination. No direct relationship between TCR clonality and survival was found, suggesting a diverse polyclonal response may matter.

TCRB CDR3 regions were amplified from 1.5 to 2 ug genomic DNA, or all available DNA if less, using the immunoSEQ assay. For multiplex PCR, 60 forward primers for TCR V beta segments and 13 reverse primers for J beta segments were used. To estimate reads per starting template, synthetic control templates were spiked into each sample at limiting dilution. Sequencing produced 87 bp reads on the Illumina HiSeq System. In the original analysis: PCR and sequencing errors were removed by a nearest neighbor algorithm that merged closely related sequences. TCR overlap was measured as the percentage of unique tumor TCR beta sequences that were also present in the peripheral blood of the same patient. TCRdb took over this immuneACCESS table, retaining in-frame rearrangements with V and J assigned. Such tables are incomplete; in checked studies, under half of the missing clones stem from an unresolved V gene, and the remainder is unexplained. V and J calls and clone size are as listed in that table; D and trimming were resolved from the DNA. This sample comprises around 60,000 clones, about 83% of them detected only once. 9% of the sample belongs to the ten largest clones.

This sequence was found in a human donor with glioblastoma. The material was blood, obtained after dendritic cell vaccination.

The CDR3: CASSLGGAREQYF. The bases are TGTGCCAGCAGCCTCGGGGGGGCACGCGAGCAGTACTTC. The V and J segments used are TRBV6-5 and TRBJ2-7; 8 bases in the middle match TRBD2. The cysteine opens and the phenylalanine closes a CDR3 of 13 amino acids. This entry keeps only the CDR3 DNA: 39 bases, framed from base 1. CDR1 and CDR2, per the germline V gene, are MNHEY and SVGAGI. V has 6 bases trimmed and J has 6 bases trimmed; junction bases matching no gene number 7.